Listed below are T cell receptor beta chains from one sample, sequenced in a study of blood T cell repertoires in COVID-19. Data came from immunoSEQ multiplex PCR; TCRdb stores just in-frame clones and leaves some out. The profile shows fewer than 80,000 clones, around 90% of them singletons. The material sequenced was peripheral blood. Receptors originate from a human donor in a cohort sampled during active COVID-19. The CDR3 runs from the conserved cysteine through the conserved F or W. The order of the fields is D gene, CDR3 length, J gene, clone size, V gene, CDR3 protein, CDR3 DNA. The D gene is left open where the match is weak. Size is omitted from some rows. Given values are once, few, many or a class for expanded clones.

D: TRBD1; length: 15; J: TRBJ2-7; size: NA; V: TRBV11-2; CDR3: CASSLVGTGAYEQYF; DNA: TGTGCCAGCAGCTTAGTAGGGACAGGGGCCTACGAGCAGTACTTC
D: TRBD2; length: 15; J: TRBJ2-3; size: few; V: TRBV6-5; CDR3: CASTSGGHYTDTQYF; DNA: TGTGCCAGTACTAGCGGGGGCCACTACACAGATACGCAGTATTTT
D: TRBD2; length: 23; J: TRBJ2-5; size: NA; V: TRBV15; CDR3: CATSRDFAGTRLAGQVGQETQYF; DNA: TGTGCCACCAGCAGAGATTTCGCAGGAACTAGACTAGCGGGCCAGGTGGGGCAAGAGACCCAGTACTTC
D: NA; length: 13; J: TRBJ1-5; size: NA; V: TRBV10-2; CDR3: CASSQDSDQPQHF; DNA: TGCGCCAGCAGTCAGGACAGCGATCAGCCCCAGCATTTT
D: TRBD1; length: 13; J: TRBJ2-5; size: NA; V: TRBV28; CDR3: CASTGTGSETQYF; DNA: TGTGCCAGCACCGGGACAGGGTCGGAGACCCAGTACTTC
D: NA; length: 12; J: TRBJ2-5; size: NA; V: TRBV11-2; CDR3: CASSTPMATQYF; DNA: TGTGCCAGCAGCACCCCCATGGCGACCCAGTACTTC
D: NA; length: 13; J: TRBJ1-2; size: once; V: TRBV6-5; CDR3: CATRWGPNYGYTF; DNA: TGTGCCACCAGGTGGGGGCCCAACTATGGCTACACCTTC
D: TRBD2; length: 20; J: TRBJ2-1; size: NA; V: TRBV7-3; CDR3: CASSLLPASGGGLIYNEQFF; DNA: TGTGCCAGCAGCTTACTCCCAGCTAGCGGGGGAGGCCTTATCTACAATGAGCAGTTCTTC
D: TRBD1; length: 17; J: TRBJ1-6; size: NA; V: TRBV7-2; CDR3: CASSLEGTGGVGSPLHF; DNA: TGTGCCAGCAGCTTAGAAGGGACAGGGGGCGTTGGGTCACCCCTCCACTTT
D: NA; length: 15; J: TRBJ1-5; size: NA; V: TRBV19; CDR3: CATISDSNSNQPQHF; DNA: TGTGCCACTATCTCCGACAGCAATAGCAATCAGCCCCAGCATTTT
D: TRBD2; length: 19; J: TRBJ2-1; size: NA; V: TRBV7-9; CDR3: CASSSPLAGGAPRPNEQFF; DNA: TGTGCCAGCAGCTCACCACTAGCGGGAGGCGCCCCTAGGCCCAATGAGCAGTTCTTC
D: NA; length: 15; J: TRBJ2-5; size: NA; V: TRBV7-7; CDR3: CASSTGISFQETQYF; DNA: TGTGCTAGCAGCACCGGGATCTCCTTCCAAGAGACCCAGTACTTC
D: NA; length: 16; J: TRBJ1-4; size: NA; V: TRBV11-2; CDR3: CASSPTAGAVSEKLFF; DNA: TGTGCCAGCAGCCCAACCGCGGGGGCCGTTAGTGAAAAACTGTTTTTT
D: TRBD2; length: 15; J: TRBJ2-7; size: NA; V: TRBV7-2; CDR3: CASSRASSGTYEQYF; DNA: TGTGCCAGCTCTCGGGCCTCTAGCGGAACCTACGAGCAGTACTTC
D: NA; length: 13; J: TRBJ2-7; size: NA; V: TRBV30; CDR3: CACSGTITYEQYF; DNA: TGTGCCTGCAGCGGGACAATAACCTACGAGCAGTACTTC
D: NA; length: 13; J: TRBJ1-1; size: NA; V: TRBV6-2/TRBV6-3; CDR3: CASSYLGATEAFF; DNA: TGTGCCAGCAGTTACCTGGGGGCGACTGAAGCTTTCTTT
D: NA; length: 15; J: TRBJ2-7; size: once; V: TRBV5-4; CDR3: CASSLEGSGYYEQYF; DNA: TGTGCCAGCAGCTTGGAGGGATCGGGGTACTACGAGCAGTACTTC
D: TRBD1; length: 17; J: TRBJ2-2; size: NA; V: TRBV5-6; CDR3: CASSFGAGGANTGELFF; DNA: TGTGCCAGCAGCTTTGGGGCAGGGGGCGCGAACACCGGGGAGCTGTTTTTT
D: NA; length: 15; J: TRBJ1-1; size: NA; V: TRBV19; CDR3: CASSNQQGRNTEAFF; DNA: TGTGCCAGTAGTAATCAACAGGGCCGGAACACTGAAGCTTTCTTT
D: TRBD1; length: 18; J: TRBJ2-1; size: NA; V: TRBV5-6; CDR3: CASSFEDRGLAVYNEQFF; DNA: TGTGCCAGCAGCTTCGAGGACAGGGGGCTAGCCGTGTACAATGAGCAGTTCTTC
D: NA; length: 18; J: TRBJ2-1; size: NA; V: TRBV24-1; CDR3: CATSDPRLGSGGYNEQFF; DNA: TGTGCCACCAGTGATCCCCGTTTGGGGTCAGGAGGCTACAATGAGCAGTTCTTC
D: NA; length: 15; J: TRBJ1-1; size: NA; V: TRBV9; CDR3: CASSRGWAKNTEAFF; DNA: TGTGCCAGCAGCAGAGGGTGGGCAAAGAACACTGAAGCTTTCTTT
D: TRBD1; length: 14; J: TRBJ2-7; size: NA; V: TRBV5-6; CDR3: CASSLGTGAYEQYF; DNA: TGTGCCAGCAGCTTAGGGACAGGAGCCTACGAGCAGTACTTC
D: TRBD1; length: 15; J: TRBJ1-1; size: NA; V: TRBV15; CDR3: CATSRGTGGATEAFF; DNA: TGTGCCACCAGCAGGGGGACAGGGGGCGCTACTGAAGCTTTCTTT
D: NA; length: 14; J: TRBJ2-5; size: NA; V: TRBV18; CDR3: CASSPDSTEPAQYF; DNA: TGTGCCAGCTCACCGGACTCCACAGAGCCGGCCCAGTACTTC
D: NA; length: 15; J: TRBJ1-1; size: once; V: TRBV4-3; CDR3: CASSQGGNRETEAFF; DNA: TGCGCCAGCAGCCAAGGAGGGAACAGGGAGACTGAAGCTTTCTTT
D: NA; length: 18; J: TRBJ2-1; size: NA; V: TRBV7-9; CDR3: CASSLARMTGRFYNEQFF; DNA: TGTGCCAGCAGCTTAGCACGGATGACAGGGAGGTTCTACAATGAGCAGTTCTTC
D: TRBD2; length: 14; J: TRBJ2-5; size: NA; V: TRBV13; CDR3: CASSLGLAGETQYF; DNA: TGTGCCAGCAGCCTGGGACTAGCGGGGGAGACCCAGTACTTC